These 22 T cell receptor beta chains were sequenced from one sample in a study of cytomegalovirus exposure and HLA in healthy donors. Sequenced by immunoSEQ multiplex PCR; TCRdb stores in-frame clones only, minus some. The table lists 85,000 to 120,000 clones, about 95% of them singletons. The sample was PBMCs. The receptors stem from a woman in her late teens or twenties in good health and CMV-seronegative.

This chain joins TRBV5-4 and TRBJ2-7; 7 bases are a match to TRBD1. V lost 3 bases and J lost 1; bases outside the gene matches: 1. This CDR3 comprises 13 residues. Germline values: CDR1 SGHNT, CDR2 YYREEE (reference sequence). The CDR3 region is CASSWDRSYEQYF. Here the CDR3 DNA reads TGTGCCAGCAGCTGGGACAGATCCTACGAGCAGTACTTC.

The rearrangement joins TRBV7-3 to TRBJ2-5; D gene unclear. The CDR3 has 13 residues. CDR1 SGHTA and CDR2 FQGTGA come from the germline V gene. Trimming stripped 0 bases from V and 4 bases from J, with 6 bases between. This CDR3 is CASSLTAGETQYF. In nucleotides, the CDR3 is TGTGCCAGCAGCTTAACAGCCGGAGAGACCCAGTACTTC.

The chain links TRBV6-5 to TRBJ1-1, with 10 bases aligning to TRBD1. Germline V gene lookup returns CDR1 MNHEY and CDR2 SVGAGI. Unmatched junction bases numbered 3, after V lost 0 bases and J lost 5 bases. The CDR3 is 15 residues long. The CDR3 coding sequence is TGTGCCAGCAGTTACTCGGGACAGGGGAGAACTGAAGCTTTCTTT. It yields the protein CASSYSGQGRTEAFF.

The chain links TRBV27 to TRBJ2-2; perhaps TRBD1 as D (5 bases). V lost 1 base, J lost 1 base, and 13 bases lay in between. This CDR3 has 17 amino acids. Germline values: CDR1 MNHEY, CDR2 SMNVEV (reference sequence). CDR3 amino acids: CASSLYPGIGNTGELFF. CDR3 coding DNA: TGTGCCAGCAGTTTATACCCAGGGATCGGGAACACCGGGGAGCTGTTTTTT.

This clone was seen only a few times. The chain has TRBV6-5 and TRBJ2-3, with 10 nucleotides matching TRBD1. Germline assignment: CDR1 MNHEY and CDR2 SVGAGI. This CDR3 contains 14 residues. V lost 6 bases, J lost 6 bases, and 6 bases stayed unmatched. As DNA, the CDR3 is TGTGCCAGCAGGAGACAGGGGGCCGGGGATACGCAGTATTTT. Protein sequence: CASRRQGAGDTQYF.

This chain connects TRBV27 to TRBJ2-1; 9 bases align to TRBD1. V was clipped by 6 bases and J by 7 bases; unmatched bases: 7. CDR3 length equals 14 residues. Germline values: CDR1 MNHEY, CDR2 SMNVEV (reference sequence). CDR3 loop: CASSKPGQGNEQFF. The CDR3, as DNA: TGTGCCAGCAGCAAACCGGGACAGGGTAATGAGCAGTTCTTC.

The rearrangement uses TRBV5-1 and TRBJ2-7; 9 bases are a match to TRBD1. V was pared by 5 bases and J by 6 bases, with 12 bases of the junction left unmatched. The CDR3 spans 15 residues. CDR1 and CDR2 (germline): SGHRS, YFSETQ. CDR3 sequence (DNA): TGCGCCAGCAGGTACGGGGGACAGGGATTGGTCGAGCAGTACTTC. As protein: CASRYGGQGLVEQYF.

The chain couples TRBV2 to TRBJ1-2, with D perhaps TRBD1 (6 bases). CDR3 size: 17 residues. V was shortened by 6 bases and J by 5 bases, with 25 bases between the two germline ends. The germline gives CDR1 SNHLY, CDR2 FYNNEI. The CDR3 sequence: CASSPGSSARGLYGYTF. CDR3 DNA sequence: TGTGCCAGCAGCCCCGGTTCGTCGGCCAGGGGATTATATGGCTACACCTTC.

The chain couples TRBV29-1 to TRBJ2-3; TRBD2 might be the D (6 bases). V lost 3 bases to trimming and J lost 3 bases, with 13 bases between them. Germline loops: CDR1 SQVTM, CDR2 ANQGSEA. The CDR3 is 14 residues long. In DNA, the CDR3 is TGCAGCGTTGATTTCGGGGGAATAACAGATACGCAGTATTTT. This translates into CSVDFGGITDTQYF.

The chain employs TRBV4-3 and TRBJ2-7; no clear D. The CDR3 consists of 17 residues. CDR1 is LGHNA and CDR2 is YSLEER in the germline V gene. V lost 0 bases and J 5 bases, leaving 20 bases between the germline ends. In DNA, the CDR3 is TGCGCCAGCAGCCAAGATCGCCAGAGGCCCCAGTCGGACGAGCAGTACTTC. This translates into CASSQDRQRPQSDEQYF.

The CDR3 DNA sequence: TGTGCCAGCAGTACGAGAGGGACTACCAGCGTGGGTGAGACCCAGTACTTC. Translating it yields CASSTRGTTSVGETQYF. The chain recombines TRBV7-8 with TRBJ2-5, with 7 bases identical to TRBD2. J was trimmed by 5 bases and V by 6 bases; bases with no gene match: 18. This CDR3 contains 17 residues. The germline CDR1 and CDR2 sequences are SGHVS and FQNEAQ.

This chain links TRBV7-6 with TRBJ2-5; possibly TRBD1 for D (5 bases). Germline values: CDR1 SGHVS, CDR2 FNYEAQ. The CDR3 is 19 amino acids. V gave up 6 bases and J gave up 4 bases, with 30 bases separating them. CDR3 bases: TGTGCCAGCAGACCCGATCTCTCAGGGTCCGGGCCCGTCGGAGAGACCCAGTACTTC. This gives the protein CASRPDLSGSGPVGETQYF.

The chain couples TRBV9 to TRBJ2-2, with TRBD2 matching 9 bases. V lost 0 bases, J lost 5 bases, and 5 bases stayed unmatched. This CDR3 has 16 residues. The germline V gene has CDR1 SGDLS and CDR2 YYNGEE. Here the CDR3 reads CASSVEGGRGTGELFF. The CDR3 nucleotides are TGTGCCAGCAGCGTAGAAGGCGGGAGGGGTACCGGGGAGCTGTTTTTT.

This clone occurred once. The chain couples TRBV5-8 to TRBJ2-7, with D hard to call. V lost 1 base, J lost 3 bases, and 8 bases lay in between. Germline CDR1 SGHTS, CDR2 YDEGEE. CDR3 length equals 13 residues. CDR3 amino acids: CASSLRLSYEQYF. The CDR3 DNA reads TGTGCCAGCAGCTTGAGACTGAGCTACGAGCAGTACTTC.

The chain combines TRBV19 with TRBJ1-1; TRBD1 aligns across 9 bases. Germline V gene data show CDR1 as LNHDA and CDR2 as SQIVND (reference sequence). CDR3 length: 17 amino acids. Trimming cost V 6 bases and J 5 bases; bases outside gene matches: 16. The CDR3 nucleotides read TGTGCCAGTAGGGACTCCGGGACAGGGTCGGCTGGTACTGAAGCTTTCTTT. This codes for CASRDSGTGSAGTEAFF.

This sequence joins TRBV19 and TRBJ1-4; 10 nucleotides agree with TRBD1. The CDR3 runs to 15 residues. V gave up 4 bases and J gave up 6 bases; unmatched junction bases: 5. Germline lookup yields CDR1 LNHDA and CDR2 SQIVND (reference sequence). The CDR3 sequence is CASSRSGTGDEKLFF. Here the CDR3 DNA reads TGTGCCAGTAGTAGGTCCGGGACAGGGGATGAAAAACTGTTTTTT.

The CDR3 loop is CASLAGGSGANVLTF. DNA of the CDR3: TGTGCCAGTCTAGCGGGGGGCTCTGGGGCCAACGTCCTGACTTTC. V is TRBV6-1 and J is TRBJ2-6; 11 bases are a match to TRBD2. The germline CDR1 and CDR2 sequences are MNHNS and SASEGT. The CDR3 contains 15 residues. The V gene end was trimmed by 9 bases and the J gene end by 0 bases; junction bases not matched to a gene: 1.

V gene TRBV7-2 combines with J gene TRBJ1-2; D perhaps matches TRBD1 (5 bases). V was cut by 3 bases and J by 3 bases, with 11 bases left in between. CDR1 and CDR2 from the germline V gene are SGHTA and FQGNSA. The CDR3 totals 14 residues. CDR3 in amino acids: CASSLGGSDYGYTF. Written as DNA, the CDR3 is TGTGCCAGCAGCTTGGGGGGGAGTGACTATGGCTACACCTTC. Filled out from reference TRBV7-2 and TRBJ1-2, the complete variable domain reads GAGVSQSPSNKVTEKGKDVELRCDPISGHTALYWYRQSLGQGLEFLIYFQGNSAPDKSGLPSDRFSAERTGGSVSTLTIQRTQQEDSAVYLCASSLGGSDYGYTFGSGTRLTVV.

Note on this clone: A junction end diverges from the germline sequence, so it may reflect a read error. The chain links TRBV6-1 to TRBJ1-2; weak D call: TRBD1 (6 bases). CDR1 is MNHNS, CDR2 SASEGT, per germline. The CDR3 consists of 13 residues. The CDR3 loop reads CASSEGQNYGYTF. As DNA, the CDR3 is TGTGCCAGCAGCGAAGGACAGAACTATGGCTACACCTTC.

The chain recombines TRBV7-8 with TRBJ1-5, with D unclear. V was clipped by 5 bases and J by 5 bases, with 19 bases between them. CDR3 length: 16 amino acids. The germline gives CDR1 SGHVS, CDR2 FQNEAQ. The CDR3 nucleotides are TGTGCCAGCAGCCGGAGAAGTGTCAGTGCGGATCAGCCCCAGCATTTT. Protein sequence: CASSRRSVSADQPQHF.

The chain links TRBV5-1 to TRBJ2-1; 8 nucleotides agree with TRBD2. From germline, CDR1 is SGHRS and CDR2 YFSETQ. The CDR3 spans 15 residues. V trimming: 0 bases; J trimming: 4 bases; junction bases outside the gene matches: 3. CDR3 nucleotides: TGCGCCAGCAGCTTGGGGGGACTAGGGTACAATGAGCAGTTCTTC. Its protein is CASSLGGLGYNEQFF.

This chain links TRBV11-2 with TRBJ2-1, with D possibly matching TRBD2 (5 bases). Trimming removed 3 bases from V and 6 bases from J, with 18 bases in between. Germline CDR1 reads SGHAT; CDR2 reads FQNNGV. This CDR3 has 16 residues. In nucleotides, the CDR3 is TGTGCCAGCAGCTTTGGACTCCAGATTGTGAGCAATGAGCAGTTCTTC. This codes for CASSFGLQIVSNEQFF.